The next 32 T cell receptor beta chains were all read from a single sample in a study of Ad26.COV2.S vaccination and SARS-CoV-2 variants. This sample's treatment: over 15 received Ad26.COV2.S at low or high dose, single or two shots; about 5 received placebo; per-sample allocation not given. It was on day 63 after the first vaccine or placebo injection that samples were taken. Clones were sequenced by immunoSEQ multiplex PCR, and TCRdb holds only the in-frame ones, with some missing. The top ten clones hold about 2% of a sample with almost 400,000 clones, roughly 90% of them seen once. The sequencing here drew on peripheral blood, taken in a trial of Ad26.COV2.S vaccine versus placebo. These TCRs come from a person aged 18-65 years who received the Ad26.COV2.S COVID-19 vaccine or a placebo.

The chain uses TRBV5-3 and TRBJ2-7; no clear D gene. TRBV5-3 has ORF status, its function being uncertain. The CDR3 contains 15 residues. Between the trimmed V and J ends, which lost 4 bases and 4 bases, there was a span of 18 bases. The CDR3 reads CARSPGSARQYEQYF. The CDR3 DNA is TGTGCCAGAAGCCCCGGAAGCGCGAGGCAATACGAGCAGTACTTC.

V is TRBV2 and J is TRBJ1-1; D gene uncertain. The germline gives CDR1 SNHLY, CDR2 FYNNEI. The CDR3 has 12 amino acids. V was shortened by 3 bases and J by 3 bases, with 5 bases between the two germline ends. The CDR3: CASSEGYTEAFF. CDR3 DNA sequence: TGTGCCAGCAGTGAGGGTTACACTGAAGCTTTCTTT.

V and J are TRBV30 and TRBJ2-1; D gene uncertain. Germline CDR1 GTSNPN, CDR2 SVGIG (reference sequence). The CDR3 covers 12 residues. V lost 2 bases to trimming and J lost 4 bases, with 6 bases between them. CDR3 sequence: CAWSNKYNEQFF. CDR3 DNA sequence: TGTGCCTGGAGTAACAAGTACAATGAGCAGTTCTTC.

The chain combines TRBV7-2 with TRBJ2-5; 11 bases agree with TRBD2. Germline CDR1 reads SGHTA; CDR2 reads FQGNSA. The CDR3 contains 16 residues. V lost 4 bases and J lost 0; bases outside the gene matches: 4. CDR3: CASSSTLAGDQETQYF. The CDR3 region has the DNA TGTGCCAGCAGCTCGACACTAGCGGGGGACCAAGAGACCCAGTACTTC.

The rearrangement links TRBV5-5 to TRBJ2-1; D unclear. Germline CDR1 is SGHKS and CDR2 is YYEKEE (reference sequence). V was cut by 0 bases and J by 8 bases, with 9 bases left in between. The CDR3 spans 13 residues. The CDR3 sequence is CASSLGFDYEQFF. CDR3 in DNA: TGTGCCAGCAGCTTGGGGTTTGATTATGAGCAGTTCTTC.

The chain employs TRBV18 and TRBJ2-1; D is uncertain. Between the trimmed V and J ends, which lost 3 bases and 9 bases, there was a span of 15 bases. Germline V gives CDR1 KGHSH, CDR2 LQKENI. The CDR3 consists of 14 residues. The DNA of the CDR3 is TGTGCCAGCTCACCCGGTAACGCTAATGGTGAGCAGTTCTTC. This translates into CASSPGNANGEQFF.

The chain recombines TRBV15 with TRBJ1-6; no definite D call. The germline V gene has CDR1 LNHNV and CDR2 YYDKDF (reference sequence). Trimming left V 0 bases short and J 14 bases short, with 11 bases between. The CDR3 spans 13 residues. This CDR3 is CATSRERGLSLHF. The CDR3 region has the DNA TGTGCCACCAGCAGAGAAAGAGGCTTGTCCCTCCACTTT.

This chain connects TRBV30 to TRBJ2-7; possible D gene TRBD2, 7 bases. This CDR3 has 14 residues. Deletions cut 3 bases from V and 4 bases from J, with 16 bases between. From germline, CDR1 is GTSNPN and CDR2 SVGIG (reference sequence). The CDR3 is CAWRSGGRGYEQYF. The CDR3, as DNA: TGTGCCTGGAGGTCCGGGGGGCGGGGATACGAGCAGTACTTC.

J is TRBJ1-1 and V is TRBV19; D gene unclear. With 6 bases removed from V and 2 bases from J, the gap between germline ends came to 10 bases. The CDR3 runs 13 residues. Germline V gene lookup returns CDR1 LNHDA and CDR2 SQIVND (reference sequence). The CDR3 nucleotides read TGTGCCAGTAGAGATCGGGGTAACACTGAAGCTTTCTTT. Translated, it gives CASRDRGNTEAFF.

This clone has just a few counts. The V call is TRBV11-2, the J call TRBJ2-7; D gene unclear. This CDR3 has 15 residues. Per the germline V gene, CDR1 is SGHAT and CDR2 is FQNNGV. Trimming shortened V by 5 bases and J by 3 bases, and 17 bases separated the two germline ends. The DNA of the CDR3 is TGTGCCAGCAGCGTACAATTGGGATCGGGCTACGAGCAGTACTTC. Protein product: CASSVQLGSGYEQYF.

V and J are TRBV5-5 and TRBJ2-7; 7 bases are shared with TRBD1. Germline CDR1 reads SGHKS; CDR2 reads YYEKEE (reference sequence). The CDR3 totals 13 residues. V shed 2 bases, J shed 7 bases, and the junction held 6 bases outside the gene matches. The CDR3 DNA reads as TGTGCCAGCAGCTTTGACAGGGACGGGGAGCAGTACTTC. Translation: CASSFDRDGEQYF.

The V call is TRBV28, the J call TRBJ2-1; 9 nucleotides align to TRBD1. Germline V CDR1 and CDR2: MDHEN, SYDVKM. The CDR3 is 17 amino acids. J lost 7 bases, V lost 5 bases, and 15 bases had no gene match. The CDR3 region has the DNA TGTGCCAGCAGTCAGGGGACAGGGCCCGGTAGCCTTAATGAGCAGTTCTTC. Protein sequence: CASSQGTGPGSLNEQFF.

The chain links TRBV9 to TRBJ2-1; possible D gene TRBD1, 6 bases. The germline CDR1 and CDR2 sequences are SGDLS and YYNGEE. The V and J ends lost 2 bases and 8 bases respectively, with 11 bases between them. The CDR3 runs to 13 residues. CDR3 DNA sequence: TGTGCCAGCAGCGTTCAGGGGCAGTATGAGCAGTTCTTC. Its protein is CASSVQGQYEQFF.

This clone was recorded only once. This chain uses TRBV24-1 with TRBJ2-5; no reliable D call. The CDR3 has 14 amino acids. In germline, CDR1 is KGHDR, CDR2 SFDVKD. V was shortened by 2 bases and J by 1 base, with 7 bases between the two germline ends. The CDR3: CATSDSPLQETQYF. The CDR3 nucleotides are TGTGCCACCAGTGATTCTCCACTCCAAGAGACCCAGTACTTC.

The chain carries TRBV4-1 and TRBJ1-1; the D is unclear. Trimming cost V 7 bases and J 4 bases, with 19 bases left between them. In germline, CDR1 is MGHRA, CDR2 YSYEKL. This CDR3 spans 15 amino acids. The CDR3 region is CASKTAGGRATEAFF. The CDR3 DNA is TGCGCCAGCAAAACAGCGGGCGGACGAGCCACTGAAGCTTTCTTT.

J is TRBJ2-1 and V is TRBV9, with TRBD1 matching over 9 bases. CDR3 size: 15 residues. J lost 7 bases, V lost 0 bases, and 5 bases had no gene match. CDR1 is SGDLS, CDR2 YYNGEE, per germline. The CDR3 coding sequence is TGTGCCAGCAGCGTAGTGGGACAGGGTTTTAATGAGCAGTTCTTC. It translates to CASSVVGQGFNEQFF.

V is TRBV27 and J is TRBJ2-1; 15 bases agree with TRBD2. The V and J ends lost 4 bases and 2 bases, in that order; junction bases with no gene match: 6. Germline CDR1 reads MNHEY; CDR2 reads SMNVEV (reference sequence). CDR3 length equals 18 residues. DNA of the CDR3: TGTGCCAGCAGTTCCCGGACTAGCGGGAGGGGGACCTACAATGAGCAGTTCTTC. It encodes CASSSRTSGRGTYNEQFF.

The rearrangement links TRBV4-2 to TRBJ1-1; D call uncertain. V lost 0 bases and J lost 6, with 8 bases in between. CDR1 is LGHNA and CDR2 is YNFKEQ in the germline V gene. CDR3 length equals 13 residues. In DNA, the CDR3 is TGTGCCAGCAGCCAAGAGCGGGGATCTGAAGCTTTCTTT. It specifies CASSQERGSEAFF.

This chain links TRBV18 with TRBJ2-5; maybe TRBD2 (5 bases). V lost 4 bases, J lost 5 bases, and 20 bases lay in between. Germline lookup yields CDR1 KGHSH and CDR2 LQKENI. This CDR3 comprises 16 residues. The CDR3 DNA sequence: TGTGCCAGCTCACTCCTGCCCCCGGGGTTGGGGGAGACCCAGTACTTC. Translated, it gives CASSLLPPGLGETQYF.

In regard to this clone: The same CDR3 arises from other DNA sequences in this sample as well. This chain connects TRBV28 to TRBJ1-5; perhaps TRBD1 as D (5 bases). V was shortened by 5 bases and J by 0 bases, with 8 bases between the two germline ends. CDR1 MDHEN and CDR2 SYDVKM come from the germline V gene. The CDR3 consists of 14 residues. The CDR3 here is CASSPGGSNQPQHF. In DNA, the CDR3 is TGTGCCAGCAGTCCGGGGGGTAGCAATCAGCCCCAGCATTTT.

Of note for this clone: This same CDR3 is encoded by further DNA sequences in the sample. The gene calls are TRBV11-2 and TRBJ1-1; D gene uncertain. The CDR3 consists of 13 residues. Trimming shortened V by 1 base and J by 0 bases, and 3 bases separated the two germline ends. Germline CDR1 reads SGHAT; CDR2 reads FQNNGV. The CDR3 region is CASSLAVNTEAFF. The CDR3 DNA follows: TGTGCCAGCAGCTTAGCTGTGAACACTGAAGCTTTCTTT.

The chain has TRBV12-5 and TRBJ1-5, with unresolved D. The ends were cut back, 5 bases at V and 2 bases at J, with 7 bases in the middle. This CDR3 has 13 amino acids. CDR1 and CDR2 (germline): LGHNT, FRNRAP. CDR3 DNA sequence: TGTGCTAGTGGTCCAGGAGGCAATCAGCCCCAGCATTTT. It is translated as CASGPGGNQPQHF.

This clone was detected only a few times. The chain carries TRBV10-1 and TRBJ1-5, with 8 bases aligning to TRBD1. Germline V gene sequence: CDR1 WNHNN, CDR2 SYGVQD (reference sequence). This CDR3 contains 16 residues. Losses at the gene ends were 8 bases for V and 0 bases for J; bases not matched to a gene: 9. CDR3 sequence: CASARDRSYSNQPQHF. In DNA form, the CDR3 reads TGCGCCAGCGCCCGGGACAGGAGCTATAGCAATCAGCCCCAGCATTTT.

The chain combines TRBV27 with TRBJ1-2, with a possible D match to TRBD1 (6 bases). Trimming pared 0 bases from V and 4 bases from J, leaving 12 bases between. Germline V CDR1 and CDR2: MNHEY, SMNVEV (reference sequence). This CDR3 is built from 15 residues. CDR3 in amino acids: CASSLSPGQSYGYTF. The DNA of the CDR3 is TGTGCCAGCAGTTTATCACCCGGACAGAGCTATGGCTACACCTTC.

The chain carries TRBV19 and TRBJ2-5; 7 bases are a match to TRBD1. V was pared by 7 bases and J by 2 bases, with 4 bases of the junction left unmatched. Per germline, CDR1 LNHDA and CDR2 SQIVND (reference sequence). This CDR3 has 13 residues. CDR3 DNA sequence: TGTGCCAGTACCAGGACAGGTCAAGAGACCCAGTACTTC. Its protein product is CASTRTGQETQYF.

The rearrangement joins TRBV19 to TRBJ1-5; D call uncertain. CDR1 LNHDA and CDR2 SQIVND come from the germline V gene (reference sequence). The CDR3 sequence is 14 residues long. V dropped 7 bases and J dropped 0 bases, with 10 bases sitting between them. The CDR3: CASTGVNSNQPQHF. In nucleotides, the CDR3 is TGTGCCAGTACCGGGGTTAATAGCAATCAGCCCCAGCATTTT. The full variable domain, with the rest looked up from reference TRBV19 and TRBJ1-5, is DGGITQSPKYLFRKEGQNVTLSCEQNLNHDAMYWYRQDPGQGLRLIYYSQIVNDFQKGDIAEGYSVSREKKESFPLTVTSAQKNPTAFYLCASTGVNSNQPQHFGDGTRLSIL.

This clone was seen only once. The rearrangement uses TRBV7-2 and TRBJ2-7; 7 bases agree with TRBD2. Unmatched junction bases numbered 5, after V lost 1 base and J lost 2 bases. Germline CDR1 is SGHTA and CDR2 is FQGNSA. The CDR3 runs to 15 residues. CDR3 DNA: TGTGCCAGCAGCTTAGGCCTAGCGGAAGCCTACGAGCAGTACTTC. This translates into CASSLGLAEAYEQYF.

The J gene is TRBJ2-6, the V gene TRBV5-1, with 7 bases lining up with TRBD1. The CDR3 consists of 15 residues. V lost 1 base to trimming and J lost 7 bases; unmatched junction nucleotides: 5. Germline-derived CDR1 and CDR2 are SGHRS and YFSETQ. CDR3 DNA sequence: TGCGCCAGCAGCTTGCAGACAGGGACCGCCAACGTCCTGACTTTC. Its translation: CASSLQTGTANVLTF.

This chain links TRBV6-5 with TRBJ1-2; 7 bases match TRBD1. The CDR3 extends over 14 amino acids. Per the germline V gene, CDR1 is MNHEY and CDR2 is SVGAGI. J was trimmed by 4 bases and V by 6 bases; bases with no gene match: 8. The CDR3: CASSPGTAFYGYTF. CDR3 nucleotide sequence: TGTGCCAGCAGCCCCGGGACAGCCTTCTATGGCTACACCTTC.

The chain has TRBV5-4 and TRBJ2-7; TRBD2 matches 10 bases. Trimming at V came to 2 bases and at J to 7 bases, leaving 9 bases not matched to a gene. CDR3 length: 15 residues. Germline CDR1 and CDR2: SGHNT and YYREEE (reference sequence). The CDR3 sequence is CASSLAGGPGREQYF. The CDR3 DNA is TGTGCCAGCAGCTTAGCGGGAGGGCCGGGAAGAGAGCAGTACTTC.

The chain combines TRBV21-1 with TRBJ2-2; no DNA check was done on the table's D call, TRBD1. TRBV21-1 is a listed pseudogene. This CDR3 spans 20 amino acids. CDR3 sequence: CASSTPGGGQVTLNTGELFF. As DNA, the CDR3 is TGTGCCAGCAGCACACCAGGAGGAGGACAGGTGACACTGAACACCGGGGAGCTGTTTTTT.

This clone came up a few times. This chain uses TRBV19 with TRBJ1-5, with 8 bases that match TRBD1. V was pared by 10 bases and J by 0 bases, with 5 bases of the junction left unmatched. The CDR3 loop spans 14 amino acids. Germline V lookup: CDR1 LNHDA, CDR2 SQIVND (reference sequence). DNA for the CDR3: TGTGCCACTAACGACAGGGGTAGCAATCAGCCCCAGCATTTT. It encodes CATNDRGSNQPQHF.